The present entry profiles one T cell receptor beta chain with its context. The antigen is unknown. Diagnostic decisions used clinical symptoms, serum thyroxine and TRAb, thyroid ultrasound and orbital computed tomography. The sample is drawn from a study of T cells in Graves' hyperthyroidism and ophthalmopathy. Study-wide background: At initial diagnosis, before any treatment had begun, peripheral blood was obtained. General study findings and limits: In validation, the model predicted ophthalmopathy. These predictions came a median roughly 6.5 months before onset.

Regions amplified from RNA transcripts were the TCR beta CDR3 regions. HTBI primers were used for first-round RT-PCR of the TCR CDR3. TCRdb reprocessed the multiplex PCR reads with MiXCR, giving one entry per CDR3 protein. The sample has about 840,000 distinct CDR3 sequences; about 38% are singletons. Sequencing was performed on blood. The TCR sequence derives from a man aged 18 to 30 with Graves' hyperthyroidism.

The DNA for the CDR3 is TGTGCCAGCAGAGGTTCAATCCGAAACACCTACGAGCAGTACTTC. It specifies CASRGSIRNTYEQYF. The chain is built from TRBV11-2 and TRBJ2-7, with D unclear. Trimming shortened V by 6 bases and J by 2 bases, and 17 bases separated the two germline ends. The CDR3 is 15 amino acids. Germline V CDR1 and CDR2: SGHAT, FQNNGV.